This passage covers 29 T cell receptor beta chains from one sample sequenced in a study of graft-versus-host responses after intestinal transplantation. This table comes from immunoSEQ multiplex PCR, and its TCRdb copy is limited to in-frame clones, with some not included. In the table there are over 100,000 clones, roughly 96% of which are singletons. Their antigens remain unidentified. The input for sequencing was unstimulated CD8+ T cells sorted from spleen or lymph node cells, taken before intestinal transplant. The receptors here all came from a human donor who received an intestinal transplant.

This chain connects TRBV11-2 to TRBJ2-1; 7 bases fit TRBD2. The CDR3 spans 15 residues. CDR1 is SGHAT and CDR2 is FQNNGV in the germline V gene. Germline trimming cut 5 bases from V and 4 bases from J; bases unmatched to any gene: 8. In DNA form, the CDR3 reads TGTGCCAGCAGCGCCGCGACTAGCCAATACAATGAGCAGTTCTTC. Its protein product is CASSAATSQYNEQFF.

The chain couples TRBV11-1 to TRBJ2-7; 10 bases map to TRBD2. The CDR3 is 18 amino acids. Unmatched junction bases numbered 10, after V lost 2 bases and J lost 0 bases. Germline V gene sequence: CDR1 SGHAT, CDR2 FQDESV (reference sequence). CDR3 DNA: TGTGCCAGCAGCTTACCAGCGGGAGGGCTTGAATCCTCCTACGAGCAGTACTTC. It codes for CASSLPAGGLESSYEQYF.

This rearrangement joins TRBV19 to TRBJ2-7, with D maybe TRBD1 (6 bases). This CDR3 has 14 amino acids. Per germline, CDR1 LNHDA and CDR2 SQIVND (reference sequence). V lost 3 bases and J lost 2, with 11 bases in between. The CDR3 region is CASSIMGTTYEQYF. The CDR3, as DNA: TGTGCCAGTAGTATTATGGGGACAACCTACGAGCAGTACTTC.

In DNA, the CDR3 is TGTGCCACAGGCGGGACAGGACTTCAAGAGACCCAGTACTTC. Encoded protein: CATGGTGLQETQYF. The chain couples TRBV6-5 to TRBJ2-5, with 8 positions matching TRBD1. CDR3 length equals 14 residues. V was clipped by 10 bases and J by 2 bases; unmatched bases: 9. Per germline, CDR1 MNHEY and CDR2 SVGAGI.

The J gene is TRBJ2-7, the V gene TRBV27; D is perhaps TRBD2 (6 bases). This CDR3 is built from 14 residues. The V gene lost 3 bases and the J gene lost 2 bases, with 11 bases spanning the gap. Per the germline V gene, CDR1 is MNHEY and CDR2 is SMNVEV (reference sequence). The CDR3 spells CASSFTASAYEQYF. CDR3 DNA: TGTGCCAGCAGTTTCACGGCTAGCGCCTACGAGCAGTACTTC.

The chain joins TRBV7-3 to TRBJ2-3, with 11 bases lining up with TRBD1. In germline, CDR1 is SGHTA, CDR2 FQGTGA. This CDR3 spans 18 amino acids. V lost 2 bases and J lost 1; bases outside the gene matches: 8. This chain's CDR3 is CASSLVPGQGGGTDTQYF. The CDR3 nucleotides are TGTGCCAGCAGCTTAGTTCCGGGACAGGGGGGAGGCACAGATACGCAGTATTTT.

As regards this clone: This specimen includes other DNA sequences encoding the same CDR3. The chain links TRBV30 to TRBJ1-1; TRBD1 matches 10 bases. The CDR3 spans 16 residues. The junction had 12 bases not matched to a gene; V was cut back by 5 bases and J by 3 bases. Germline assignment: CDR1 GTSNPN and CDR2 SVGIG (reference sequence). Here the CDR3 DNA reads TGTGCCTGGGCCCCCGGGACAGGGGCAAAGGACACTGAAGCTTTCTTT. Protein product: CAWAPGTGAKDTEAFF. The whole variable domain, remainder taken from reference TRBV30 and TRBJ1-1, is SQTIHQWPATLVQPVGSPLSLECTVEGTSNPNLYWYRQAAGRGLQLLFYSVGIGQISSEVPQNLSASRPQDRQFILSSKKLLLSDSGFYLCAWAPGTGAKDTEAFFGQGTRLTVV.

Turning to this clone: Other DNA sequences in this specimen translate into the identical CDR3. The chain couples TRBV6-6 to TRBJ2-7; possibly TRBD1 for D (5 bases). V was trimmed by 6 bases and J by 3 bases, leaving 18 bases between them. CDR1 MNHNY and CDR2 SVGAGI come from the germline V gene (reference sequence). CDR3 size: 15 residues. The CDR3 DNA is TGTGCCAGCAGCTATGGGGCAGCAATCCACTACGAGCAGTACTTC. Amino acids: CASSYGAAIHYEQYF.

The CDR3 reads CASSRWDFYTDTQYF. The CDR3 DNA reads as TGTGCCAGCAGCCGTTGGGACTTCTACACAGATACGCAGTATTTT. The chain combines TRBV4-2 with TRBJ2-3; weak D call: TRBD2 (6 bases). This CDR3 region has 15 residues. The V gene lost 4 bases and the J gene lost 2 bases, with 13 bases spanning the gap. Germline lookup yields CDR1 LGHNA and CDR2 YNFKEQ.

This rearrangement joins TRBV27 to TRBJ2-1; the match to TRBD2 covers 8 bases. The CDR3 loop spans 15 amino acids. After removal of 6 bases from V and 7 bases from J, the junction contained 11 bases not matched to a gene. Germline V gene lookup returns CDR1 MNHEY and CDR2 SMNVEV (reference sequence). The CDR3 is CASRAGTSNANEQFF. The CDR3 DNA sequence: TGTGCCAGCAGGGCCGGGACTAGTAATGCTAATGAGCAGTTCTTC.

V is TRBV7-6 and J is TRBJ2-7; 16 bases fit TRBD2. CDR1 SGHVS and CDR2 FNYEAQ come from the germline V gene. This CDR3 region has 18 residues. V trimming: 5 bases; J trimming: 0 bases; junction bases outside the gene matches: 7. CDR3 amino acids: CASSPGTSGRDISYEQYF. Written as DNA, the CDR3 is TGTGCCAGCAGCCCTGGGACTAGCGGGAGGGATATCTCCTACGAGCAGTACTTC.

This clone was detected a few times. The CDR3 here is CAISDSDSGNTIYF. The CDR3 coding sequence is TGTGCCATCAGTGACAGCGACTCTGGAAACACCATATATTTT. V gene TRBV10-3 combines with J gene TRBJ1-3; D call uncertain. The germline V gene encodes CDR1 ENHRY and CDR2 SYGVKD. There are 14 residues in the CDR3. V lost 3 bases and J 0 bases, leaving 6 bases between the germline ends.

CDR3 residues: CASSTGTVYEQYF. CDR3 nucleotides: TGTGCCAGCAGCACCGGGACAGTCTACGAGCAGTACTTC. The V call is TRBV5-6, the J call TRBJ2-7; 7 bases are shared with TRBD1. The CDR3 runs 13 residues. The J segment lost 3 bases and the V segment lost 4 bases, leaving 4 bases of the junction unmatched. Germline CDR1 and CDR2: SGHDT and YYEEEE.

The chain's CDR3 is CASSRGRVSYEQYF. The CDR3 nucleotides are TGTGCCAGCAGTCGTGGACGGGTGTCCTACGAGCAGTACTTC. V is TRBV7-9 and J is TRBJ2-7; no clear D. V lost 6 bases and J lost 1, with 13 bases in between. This CDR3 comprises 14 residues. Germline CDR1 reads SEHNR; CDR2 reads FQNEAQ (reference sequence).

DNA for the CDR3: TGCGCCAGCAGCCCGAAAGAATTAGGGAATCAGCCCCAGCATTTT. Protein sequence: CASSPKELGNQPQHF. This chain connects TRBV4-1 to TRBJ1-5; D is unresolved. The CDR3 is 15 residues long. The V gene's germline CDR1 is MGHRA and CDR2 YSYEKL. V dropped 4 bases and J dropped 4 bases, with 14 bases sitting between them.

The V call is TRBV27, the J call TRBJ2-3, with D possibly matching TRBD2 (5 bases). Germline V CDR1 and CDR2: MNHEY, SMNVEV (reference sequence). The V end was cut by 5 bases, the J end by 5 bases, with 8 bases between. CDR3 length: 12 amino acids. The CDR3: CASSHGLDTQYF. As DNA, the CDR3 is TGTGCCAGCAGTCATGGACTAGATACGCAGTATTTT.

CDR3: CASSEAGSPSYEQYF. DNA for the CDR3: TGTGCCAGCAGTGAAGCGGGGAGCCCCTCCTACGAGCAGTACTTC. The J gene is TRBJ2-7, the V gene TRBV6-1, with a weak D call TRBD2 (5 bases). Germline V gene lookup returns CDR1 MNHNS and CDR2 SASEGT. There are 15 residues in the CDR3. V was pared by 0 bases and J by 0 bases, with 9 bases between.

The rearrangement links TRBV28 to TRBJ1-2, with 7 bases aligning to TRBD1. CDR3 length equals 14 residues. Trimming removed 2 bases from V and 7 bases from J; junction bases left unmatched: 7. Germline V gives CDR1 MDHEN, CDR2 SYDVKM. This CDR3 reads CASSLEGGASGYTF. Written as DNA, the CDR3 is TGTGCCAGCAGTTTAGAAGGGGGCGCTTCTGGCTACACCTTC.

Only one count was recorded for this clone. CDR3 sequence reads: CASSLPPLGATYEQYF. CDR3 nucleotide sequence: TGTGCCAGCAGCTTACCTCCCTTGGGGGCGACCTACGAGCAGTACTTC. The chain employs TRBV7-9 and TRBJ2-7; D might be TRBD1 (6 bases). The CDR3 length is 16 residues. Germline V lookup: CDR1 SEHNR, CDR2 FQNEAQ (reference sequence). V was shortened by 2 bases and J by 2 bases, with 16 bases between the two germline ends.

This rearrangement joins TRBV28 to TRBJ2-7, with TRBD1 identical over 7 bases. Trimming at V came to 6 bases and at J to 2 bases, leaving 7 bases not matched to a gene. CDR1 is MDHEN and CDR2 is SYDVKM in the germline V gene. The CDR3 runs 14 residues. The CDR3 nucleotides read TGTGCCAGCAGAGTGACAGGGAATCCCTACGAGCAGTACTTC. This sequence encodes CASRVTGNPYEQYF.

The chain combines TRBV19 with TRBJ2-7; 9 bases align to TRBD1. The length of the CDR3 is 13 residues. J gave up 3 bases and V 5 bases, and 2 bases lay outside the gene matches. Per germline, CDR1 LNHDA and CDR2 SQIVND (reference sequence). The CDR3 coding sequence is TGTGCCAGTAGTGCGGGACAGGGCTACGAGCAGTACTTC. This gives the protein CASSAGQGYEQYF.

This chain links TRBV19 with TRBJ1-1, with TRBD1 as a possible D gene (6 bases). The CDR3 is 18 residues long. The V gene lost 4 bases and the J gene lost 10 bases, with 31 bases spanning the gap. Germline lookup yields CDR1 LNHDA and CDR2 SQIVND (reference sequence). CDR3 nucleotide sequence: TGTGCCAGTAGTAAGACTCAAGGGGGGCCCTCCAGAACGAAGGGAGCTTTCTTT. Translated: CASSKTQGGPSRTKGAFF.

The chain uses TRBV5-4 and TRBJ2-3, with TRBD2 matching over 7 bases. In germline, CDR1 is SGHNT, CDR2 YYREEE (reference sequence). The CDR3 has 13 amino acids. With 7 bases clipped from V and 2 bases from J, the junction kept 4 bases outside the gene matches. The CDR3 loop reads CASRGGYTDTQYF. The CDR3 DNA sequence: TGTGCCAGCCGGGGAGGGTACACAGATACGCAGTATTTT.

The chain recombines TRBV6-1 with TRBJ2-7, with D possibly matching TRBD2 (5 bases). Germline V lookup: CDR1 MNHNS, CDR2 SASEGT. The length of the CDR3 is 12 residues. The V end was cut by 6 bases, the J end by 5 bases, with 11 bases between. CDR3 sequence: CASSPGIDEQYF. The CDR3 DNA reads as TGTGCCAGCAGCCCGGGGATCGACGAGCAGTACTTC.

The chain's CDR3 is CASSLWFAADATNEKLFF. As DNA, the CDR3 is TGTGCCAGCAGTTTATGGTTCGCGGCAGACGCAACTAATGAAAAACTGTTTTTT. This rearrangement joins TRBV28 to TRBJ1-4; D is undetermined. Trimming left V 0 bases short and J 0 bases short, with 14 bases between. CDR1 and CDR2 (germline): MDHEN, SYDVKM. The CDR3 has 18 residues.

V gene TRBV27 combines with J gene TRBJ2-7, with 15 bases lining up with TRBD2. The CDR3 spans 15 residues. Trimming took 6 bases from V and 7 from J; bases not matched to a gene: 7. Looked up from germline, CDR1 is MNHEY and CDR2 is SMNVEV (reference sequence). The chain's CDR3 is CASSPGTSGRFEQYF. The DNA for the CDR3 is TGTGCCAGCAGCCCCGGGACTAGCGGGAGGTTTGAGCAGTACTTC.

J is TRBJ2-1 and V is TRBV15, with 8 positions matching TRBD2. The CDR3 consists of 15 residues. CDR1 and CDR2 from the germline V gene are LNHNV and YYDKDF (reference sequence). The ends lost 1 base at V and 8 bases at J; junction bases unmatched: 7. The CDR3 loop is CATSRGPSGSYEQFF. CDR3 in DNA: TGTGCCACCAGCAGAGGACCGAGCGGGAGCTATGAGCAGTTCTTC.

The rearrangement uses TRBV28 and TRBJ2-6; either TRBD1 or TRBD2 may supply D (6 bases each). Per germline, CDR1 MDHEN and CDR2 SYDVKM. The V end was cut by 9 bases, the J end by 5 bases, with 11 bases between. The CDR3 has 13 residues. As DNA, the CDR3 is TGTGCCAGTGGAGGGGGATGGGCCAACGTCCTGACTTTC. This codes for CASGGGWANVLTF.

This clone was counted a single time. The CDR3 loop reads CASSFRTGGETEAFF. Written as DNA, the CDR3 is TGTGCCAGCAGTTTTCGGACAGGGGGGGAAACTGAAGCTTTCTTT. The chain couples TRBV27 to TRBJ1-1; 10 nucleotides agree with TRBD1. Germline assignment: CDR1 MNHEY and CDR2 SMNVEV (reference sequence). With V trimmed by 3 bases and J by 5 bases, 6 bases remained unmatched. The CDR3 has 15 amino acids.